One T cell receptor (beta chain) is described in this entry. Its antigen is currently not known. Nothing much larger sits one base from this clone, and base qualities are not available. The sample was run on an Illumina HiSeq 2500. Quantitative 5'-RACE with molecular barcodes was used to prepare TCR beta libraries. In the authors' own workflow: Disease-linked TCR variants were identified with a new computational method built on a probabilistic model of VDJ rearrangement. The public reads were quality trimmed at Q25 with fastp and then assembled into clones with MiXCR by TCRdb, keeping productive beta chains. Rows are combined by CDR3 protein, so each entry shows the most common genes and DNA. TCRdb's processing, not the authors' own work, is the source of the V and J calls. This sample comprises just under 350,000 distinct CDR3 sequences, 14% to 15% of them detected only once. The ten largest clonotypes hold about 1% of the sample.

Germline trimming amounts to 1 base on V and 1 base on J, with 9 as the count of junction bases outside the gene matches. The germline V gene supplies CDR1 SQVTM and CDR2 ANQGSEA. The CDR3 has 18 amino acids, counting the end cysteine and phenylalanine. Just CDR3 DNA is preserved here, 54 bases in frame from base 1. These data are taken from a study of CD8 T cells in ankylosing spondylitis (dated by TCRdb to about 2017). Study-level background: The study profiled T cell receptor beta repertoires in healthy donors and ankylosing spondylitis patients to find disease-linked TCR variants. The whole study cohort included 85 to 120 healthy donors and around 24 ankylosing spondylitis patients. Peripheral blood was sampled, and synovial fluid was also collected from ankylosing spondylitis patients. Here is what the overall study found, with its caveats: The disease-linked clones showed a CD8+ phenotype and occurred at relatively low frequencies in peripheral blood. The disease-linked clones were reported as significantly enriched in matched synovial fluid samples from ankylosing spondylitis patients. Some TCR beta motif variants had previously been reported in synovial fluid and blood of reactive arthritis patients, which suggested common disease-initiation mechanisms. Blood from ankylosing spondylitis patients appeared to be characterized by a TCR beta motif composed of 7 to 9 highly homologous amino acid variants.

This clonotype originated in a male donor with ankylosing spondylitis or in good health (not recorded which). The rearrangement joined TRBV29-1 to TRBJ2-3; the junction holds 12 bases that match TRBD2. Specimen: blood, either unsorted or a sorted T cell fraction (not recorded which). The sequenced DNA is TGCAGCGTTGAAGTGTTTGGACTAGCGGGGCTTGGCACAGATACGCAGTATTTT. The translation is CSVEVFGLAGLGTDTQYF.